This is a list of T cell receptor beta chains from one sample in a study of early T cells in non-severe SARS-CoV-2 infection. TCRdb re-called the 5' RACE reads through MiXCR, storing one row per CDR3 protein. The sample holds some 16,000 distinct CDR3 sequences, approximately 4.8% seen once. The sample was whole blood. All receptors come from an adult who was a healthcare worker with PCR-confirmed SARS-CoV-2 infection or an uninfected control (not recorded which). Both conserved end residues are part of each CDR3. The D gene is left open where the match is weak. Size values are once, few and many counts, or a class for expanded clones, and some rows have none.

D gene | J gene | CDR3 length | clone size | V gene | CDR3 protein | CDR3 DNA
TRBD1 | TRBJ2-3 | 14 | many | TRBV27 | CASSPDRATDTQYF | TGTGCCAGCAGTCCGGACAGGGCAACAGATACGCAGTATTTT
. | TRBJ2-5 | 15 | many | TRBV11-2 | CASSFSFPAQETQYF | TGTGCCAGCAGCTTTAGCTTTCCGGCCCAAGAGACCCAGTACTTC
. | TRBJ2-1 | 12 | many | TRBV10-1 | CASSEIGGEQFF | TGCGCCAGCAGTGAGATTGGGGGTGAGCAGTTCTTC
. | TRBJ2-1 | 11 | medium-sized | TRBV20-1 | CSGGVHNEQFF | TGCAGTGGGGGAGTTCACAATGAGCAGTTCTTC
TRBD1 | TRBJ1-5 | 14 | few | TRBV28 | CASRGQGRGQPQHF | TGTGCCAGCAGAGGGCAGGGCAGGGGGCAGCCCCAGCATTTT
. | TRBJ2-2 | 17 | many | TRBV11-2 | CASSLSVATLNTGELFF | TGTGCCAGCAGCTTATCAGTGGCGACTCTGAACACCGGGGAGCTGTTTTTT
. | TRBJ2-3 | 17 | few | TRBV18 | CASSRNRQAAGTDTQYF | TGTGCCAGCTCACGGAACCGACAGGCGGCCGGCACAGATACGCAGTATTTT
. | TRBJ2-7 | 15 | many | TRBV6-6 | CASSYKGSSTYEQYF | TGTGCCAGCAGTTACAAGGGCAGTTCCACCTACGAGCAGTACTTC
. | TRBJ2-1 | 17 | many | TRBV7-9 | CASSLSGTQRAYNEQFF | TGTGCCAGCAGCTTATCTGGGACCCAGCGGGCCTACAATGAGCAGTTCTTC
. | TRBJ2-5 | 12 | few | TRBV10-3 | CATRLDQETQYF | TGTGCCACCAGACTGGATCAAGAGACCCAGTACTTC
TRBD1 | TRBJ1-6 | 14 | medium-sized | TRBV20-1 | CSARSGQYNSPLHF | TGCAGTGCTAGATCGGGACAGTATAATTCACCCCTCCACTTT
. | TRBJ2-1 | 15 | many | TRBV7-2 | CASSFIAVSYNEQFF | TGTGCCAGCAGCTTTATAGCGGTCTCCTACAATGAGCAGTTCTTC
. | TRBJ2-6 | 14 | . | TRBV6-5 | CASSYLVGANVLTF | TGTGCCAGCAGTTACCTCGTTGGGGCCAACGTCCTGACTTTC
. | TRBJ1-1 | 12 | many | TRBV9 | CASSVVGAEAFF | TGTGCCAGCAGCGTAGTGGGGGCTGAAGCTTTCTTT
TRBD1 | TRBJ2-3 | 15 | many | TRBV7-9 | CASSLPLDRGVPQYF | TGTGCCAGCAGCTTACCACTTGACAGGGGGGTCCCGCAGTATTTT
. | TRBJ2-7 | 11 | many | TRBV30 | CAWASGHEQYF | TGTGCCTGGGCCTCTGGGCACGAGCAGTACTTC
. | TRBJ2-1 | 13 | many | TRBV7-3 | CASSTGTNNEQFF | TGTGCCAGCAGCACCGGGACGAACAATGAGCAGTTCTTC
. | TRBJ2-1 | 14 | many | TRBV18 | CASSNPSAYNEQFF | TGTGCCAGCTCAAACCCTAGCGCTTACAATGAGCAGTTCTTC
. | TRBJ2-1 | 15 | many | TRBV20-1 | CSASNDGSLYNEQFF | TGCAGTGCTAGTAATGACGGGAGCCTCTACAATGAGCAGTTCTTC
. | TRBJ1-4 | 13 | many | TRBV28 | CASSFTVNEKLFF | TGTGCCAGCAGTTTCACGGTTAATGAAAAACTGTTTTTT
. | TRBJ2-5 | 14 | many | TRBV11-2 | CASSLIRAGETQYF | TGTGCCAGCAGCTTAATCCGTGCGGGAGAGACCCAGTACTTC
. | TRBJ1-2 | 12 | few | TRBV4-1 | CASRKERGGYTF | TGCGCCAGCAGGAAGGAGCGCGGTGGCTACACCTTC